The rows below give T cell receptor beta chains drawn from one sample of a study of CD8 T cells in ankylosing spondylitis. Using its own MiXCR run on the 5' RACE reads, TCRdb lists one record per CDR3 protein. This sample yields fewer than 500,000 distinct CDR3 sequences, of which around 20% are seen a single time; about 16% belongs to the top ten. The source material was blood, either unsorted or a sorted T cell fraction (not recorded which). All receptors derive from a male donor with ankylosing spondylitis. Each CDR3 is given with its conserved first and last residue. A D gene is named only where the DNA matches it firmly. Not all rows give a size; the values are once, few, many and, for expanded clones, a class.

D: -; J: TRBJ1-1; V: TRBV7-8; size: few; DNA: TGTGCCAGCAGCTTAGGTAGGGGGGGTGGCACTGAAGCTTTCTTT; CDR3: CASSLGRGGGTEAFF
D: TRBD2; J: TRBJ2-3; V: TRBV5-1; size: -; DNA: TGCGCCAGCAGCTTGGCGGCGGGGGGTAGCACAGATACGCAGTATTTT; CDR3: CASSLAAGGSTDTQYF
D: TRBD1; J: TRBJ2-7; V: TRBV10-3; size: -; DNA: TGTGCCATCAGAGCACAGGGGGATGGTTACGAGCAGTACTTC; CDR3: CAIRAQGDGYEQYF
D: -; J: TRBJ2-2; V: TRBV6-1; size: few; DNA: TGTGCCAGCAACCGCGGGCAGGGGATTTATGCCGGGGAGCTGTTTTTT; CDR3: CASNRGQGIYAGELFF
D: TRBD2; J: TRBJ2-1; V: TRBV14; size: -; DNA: TGTGCCAGCAGCCCTACTAGCGGGAGTCCCGGGGAGCAGTTCTTC; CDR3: CASSPTSGSPGEQFF
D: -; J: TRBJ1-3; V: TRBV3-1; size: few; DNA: TGTGCCAGCAGCCAAGAGAGCCACTCTGGAAACACCATATATTTT; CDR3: CASSQESHSGNTIYF
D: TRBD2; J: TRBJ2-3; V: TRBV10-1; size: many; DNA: TGCGCCAGCAGTGAGTCGATTTCGCAAAAAAGCGGGAGACGGGTCACAGATACGCAGTATTTT; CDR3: CASSESISQKSGRRVTDTQYF
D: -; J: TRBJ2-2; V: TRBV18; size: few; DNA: TGTGCCAGCTCACCCGAACTGGTGACCGGGGAGCTGTTTTTT; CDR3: CASSPELVTGELFF
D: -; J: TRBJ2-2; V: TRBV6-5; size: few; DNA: TGTGCCAGCAGTTACAGGGAAAGGACCGGGGAGCTGTTTTTT; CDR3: CASSYRERTGELFF
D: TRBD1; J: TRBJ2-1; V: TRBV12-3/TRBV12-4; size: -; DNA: TGTGCCAGCAGTTTAGGGCAGGGGGCGAGGTTTGAGCAGTTCTTC; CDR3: CASSLGQGARFEQFF
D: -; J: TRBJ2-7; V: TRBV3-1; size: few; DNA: TGTGCCAGCAGCCCAGTTAGAGCCTACGAGCAGTACTTC; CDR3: CASSPVRAYEQYF
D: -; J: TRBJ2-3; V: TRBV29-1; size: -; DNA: TGCAGCGTTAGACAAAGCCCCACAGATACGCAGTATTTT; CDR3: CSVRQSPTDTQYF
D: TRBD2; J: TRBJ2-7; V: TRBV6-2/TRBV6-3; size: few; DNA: TGTGCCAGCAGTTTGCCGGGACTAGCCTACGAGCAGTACTTC; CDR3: CASSLPGLAYEQYF
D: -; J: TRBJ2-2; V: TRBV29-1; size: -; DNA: TGCAGCGCCGAGACTAGGCCCGGGGAGCTGTTTTTT; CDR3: CSAETRPGELFF
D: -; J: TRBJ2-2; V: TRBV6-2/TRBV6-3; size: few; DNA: TGTGCCAGCCTTATCGGGAACACCGGGGAGCTGTTTTTT; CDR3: CASLIGNTGELFF
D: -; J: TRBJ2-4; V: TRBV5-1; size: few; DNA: TGCGCCAGCAGCTTGGGGGTCCGTATTTCTGGCAAAAACATTCAGTACTTC; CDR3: CASSLGVRISGKNIQYF
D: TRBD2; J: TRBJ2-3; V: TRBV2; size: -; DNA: TGTGCCAGCAGTGAGGGGGGTAGCGGGACCTCAGATACGCAGTATTTT; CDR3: CASSEGGSGTSDTQYF
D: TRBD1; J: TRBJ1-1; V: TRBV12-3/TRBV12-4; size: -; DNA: TGTGCCAGCAGTAGGGGACAGGGGGCGTGGGACACTGAAGCTTTCTTT; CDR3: CASSRGQGAWDTEAFF
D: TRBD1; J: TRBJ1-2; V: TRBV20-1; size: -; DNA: TGCAGTGTCCGGAGGACAGGGTTGGCCTATGGCTACACCTTC; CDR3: CSVRRTGLAYGYTF
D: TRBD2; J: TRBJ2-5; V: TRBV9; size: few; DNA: TGTGCCAGCAGCGTAGGGCCTAGCGGGAGTTTAGTCGAGGAGACCCAGTACTTC; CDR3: CASSVGPSGSLVEETQYF
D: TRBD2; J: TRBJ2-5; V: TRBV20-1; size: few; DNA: TGCAGTGCTAGAGATTGGGGACTAGGGGACGAGACCCAGTACTTC; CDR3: CSARDWGLGDETQYF
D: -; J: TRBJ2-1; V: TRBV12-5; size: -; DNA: TGTGCTAGTGGTTTTGGGAACTTCTACAATGAGCAGTTCTTC; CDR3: CASGFGNFYNEQFF
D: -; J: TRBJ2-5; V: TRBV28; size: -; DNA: TGTGCCAGCAGTCTACGGTCCATAAAAGAGACCCAGTACTTC; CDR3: CASSLRSIKETQYF
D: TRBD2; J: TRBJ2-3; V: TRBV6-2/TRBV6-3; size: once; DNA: TGTGCCAGCACGGATGCTAGCGGGAACCCAGATACGCAGTATTTT; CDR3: CASTDASGNPDTQYF
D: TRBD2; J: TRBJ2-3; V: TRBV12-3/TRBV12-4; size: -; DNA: TGTGCCAGCAAGCGGGAGGGCCTGGCAGATACGCAGTATTTT; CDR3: CASKREGLADTQYF
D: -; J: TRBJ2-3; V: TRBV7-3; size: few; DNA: TGTGCCAGCAGCTCCGGACGGGCGGGACCGCGCTTCGATACGCAGTATTTT; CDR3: CASSSGRAGPRFDTQYF
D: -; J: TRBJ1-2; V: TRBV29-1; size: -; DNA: TGCAGCGTTCTGGGCGATGGCTACACCTTC; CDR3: CSVLGDGYTF
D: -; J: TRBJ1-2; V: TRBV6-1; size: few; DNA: TGTGCCAGCAGAAAGGCGGGGGGAGACTATGGCTACACCTTC; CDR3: CASRKAGGDYGYTF
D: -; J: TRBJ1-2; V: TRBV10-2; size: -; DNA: TGCGCCGCGGGAGATATAGGTTATGGCTACACCTTC; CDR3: CAAGDIGYGYTF
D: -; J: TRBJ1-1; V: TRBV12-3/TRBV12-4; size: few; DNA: TGTGCCAGCAGTTTCTCATCGTCAGAAGCTTTCTTT; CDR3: CASSFSSSEAFF
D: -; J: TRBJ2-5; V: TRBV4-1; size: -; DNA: TGCGCCAGCAGCCAAGGGGGGATAGCGACGATCCAAGAGACCCAGTACTTC; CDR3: CASSQGGIATIQETQYF
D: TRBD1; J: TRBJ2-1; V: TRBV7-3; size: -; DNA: TGTGCCAGCAGCTTAAGCCGGACAGGGATAAATGAGCAGTTCTTC; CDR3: CASSLSRTGINEQFF
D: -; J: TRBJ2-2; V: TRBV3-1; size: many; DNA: TGTGCCAGCAGCCCCCACTACGGGGGTAACACCGGGGAGCTGTTTTTT; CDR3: CASSPHYGGNTGELFF
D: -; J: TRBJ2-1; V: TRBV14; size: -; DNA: TGTGCCAGCAGCCGACCCAGAAAGGCAGGGGATGGCAATGAGCAGTTCTTC; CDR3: CASSRPRKAGDGNEQFF
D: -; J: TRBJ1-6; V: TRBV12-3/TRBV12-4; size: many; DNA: TGTGCCAGCAGTTTAACGGGGCAGTTCAATTCACCCCTCCACTTT; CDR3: CASSLTGQFNSPLHF
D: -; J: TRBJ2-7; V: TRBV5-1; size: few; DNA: TGCGCCAGCAGCTGGAGGATTTCGGCGGAAACCTACGAGCAGTACTTC; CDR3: CASSWRISAETYEQYF
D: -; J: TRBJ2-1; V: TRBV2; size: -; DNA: TGTGCCAGCAGCCACACTCGACAGGTGGGCAATGAGCAGTTCTTC; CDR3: CASSHTRQVGNEQFF
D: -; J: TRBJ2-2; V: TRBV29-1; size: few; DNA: TGCAGCGTTGAAGTATACGGGACCGGGGAGCTGTTTTTT; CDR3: CSVEVYGTGELFF
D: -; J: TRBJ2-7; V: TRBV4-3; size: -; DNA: TGCGCCAGCAGCCAAGATGTATTCGACGAGCAGTACTTC; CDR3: CASSQDVFDEQYF
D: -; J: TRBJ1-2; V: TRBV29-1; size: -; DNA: TGCAGCGTGACAACCTTCTGGGGTGGCTACACCTTC; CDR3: CSVTTFWGGYTF
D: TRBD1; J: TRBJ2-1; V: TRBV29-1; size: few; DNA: TGCAGCGTTGAGACGGCACAGGGGGTTCCGAAGTTCTTC; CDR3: CSVETAQGVPKFF
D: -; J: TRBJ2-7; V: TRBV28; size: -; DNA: TGTGCCAGCAGGGCTCCCGGTCTCCGGGCCTACGAGCAGTACTTC; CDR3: CASRAPGLRAYEQYF
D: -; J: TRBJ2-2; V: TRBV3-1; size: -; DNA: TGTGCCAGCAGCCAGGGGACAATGGGTATCTACACCGGGGAGCTGTTTTTT; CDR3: CASSQGTMGIYTGELFF
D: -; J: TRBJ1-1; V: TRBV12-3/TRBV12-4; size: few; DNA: TGTGCCAGCAGTTTAGCGCGGCAGGAGAACACTGAAGCTTTCTTT; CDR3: CASSLARQENTEAFF
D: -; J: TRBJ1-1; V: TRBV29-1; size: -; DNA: TGCAGCGCCGAAAGTGGGATGAACACTGAAGCTTTCTTT; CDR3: CSAESGMNTEAFF
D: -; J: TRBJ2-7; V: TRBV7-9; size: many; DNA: TGTGCCAGCAGCTTTGAAAGGGGTAACTACGAGCAGTACTTC; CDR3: CASSFERGNYEQYF
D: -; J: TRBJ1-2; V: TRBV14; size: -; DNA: TGTGCCAGCAGCTTAAACCTAGGAGATGGCTACACCTTC; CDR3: CASSLNLGDGYTF
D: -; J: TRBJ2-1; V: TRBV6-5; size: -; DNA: TGTGCCAGCAGCGCCGCGCCCCATGAGCAGTTCTTC; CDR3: CASSAAPHEQFF
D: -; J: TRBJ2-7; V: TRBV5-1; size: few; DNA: TGCGCCAGCAGCTTACGAGCGGGCTACCACTACGAGCAGTACTTC; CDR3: CASSLRAGYHYEQYF